This T cell receptor (beta chain) stems from a study of CD8+ T cells in alopecia areata. Study-wide context: For the treated group, dosing was oral tofacitinib at 5 to 10 mg twice daily. The study gave tofacitinib for 6 to 18 months, then 6 months off drug. Study-level findings and limits: Lesional scalp, notably in alopecia totalis/universalis, had clonality above that of normal scalp. Among the 100 top clones, expanded CD8+ clones, like scalp clonality, were significantly decreased by tofacitinib.

Trimming cost V 4 bases and J 0 bases, with 4 bases left between them. CDR1 and CDR2 (germline): MNHNS, SASEGT. The CDR3 consists of 12 residues. Extracted from the samples, RNA was reverse transcribed into cDNA to serve as the sequencing template. Libraries were prepared by immunoSEQ multiplex PCR; TCRdb keeps only in-frame clonotypes and omits some of them. The sample contains about 200,000 clones, approximately 38% of which appear only once. The treatment denotes: oral pan-JAK inhibitor, 5-10 mg twice daily. This clone appeared many times. No antigen is known for it. This TCR derives from a human donor with alopecia areata. The genes are TRBV6-1 and TRBJ2-7; D gene unclear. The sequences come from CD4+ T cells sorted from blood, collected at week 34, from a patient treated with tofacitinib. CDR3 sequence reads: CASSAYSYEQYF. CDR3 coding DNA: TGTGCCAGCAGTGCCTACTCCTACGAGCAGTACTTC.